The 2 T cell receptor beta chains reported below all come from one sample, sequenced in a study of OX40 agonist ivuxolimab in advanced cancers. The protocol was immunoSEQ multiplex PCR, while the TCRdb copy is restricted to in-frame clones and leaves out a portion. This sample has tens of thousands of clones, with approximately 81% found just once. The sample in question was CD4+ or CD8+ T cells sorted from blood, obtained in a trial of the OX40 agonist ivuxolimab. The receptor source for this set is an adult with an advanced solid tumor such as melanoma, head and neck, liver or kidney cancer.

V usage is TRBV6-1 and J usage is TRBJ2-4; weak D call: TRBD2 (6 bases). The V gene lost 5 bases and the J gene lost 7 bases, with 15 bases spanning the gap. The CDR3 totals 14 residues. The germline gives CDR1 MNHNS, CDR2 SASEGT. Here the CDR3 reads CASSTGLQSNIQYF. The CDR3, as DNA: TGTGCCAGCAGTACGGGACTCCAAAGCAACATTCAGTACTTC.

In this sample, this clone turned up once. The chain couples TRBV21-1 to TRBJ2-7; the table names TRBD1, a call not compared with the DNA. TRBV21-1 is flagged as a pseudogene. The CDR3 is made up of 17 amino acids. CDR3 sequence (DNA): TGTGCCAGCAGCAAGAGGGGCGACAGGGGCCTTACCTACGAGCAGTACTTC. Its translation: CASSKRGDRGLTYEQYF.